This T cell receptor (beta chain) was retrieved from a study of technical replicates of blood from several donors. The CDR3 runs to 13 residues. The germline CDR1 and CDR2 sequences are MNHNY and SVGAGI (reference sequence). After removal of 2 bases from V and 10 bases from J, the junction contained 4 bases not matched to a gene. Repertoires were generated with immunoSEQ multiplex PCR, while TCRdb's copy carries only in-frame clones and drops some. Of about 94,000 clones in the sample, approximately 96% were seen once. The rearrangement uses TRBV6-6 and TRBJ2-1; TRBD2 matches at 8 bases. The receptor comes from a human donor in good health. Sequenced: T cells isolated from PBMCs. The CDR3 loop reads CASSYVSGNEQFF. CDR3 in DNA: TGTGCCAGCAGTTACGTTAGCGGGAACGAGCAGTTCTTC.